The 25 T cell receptor beta chains below come from one sample, sequenced in a study of cytomegalovirus exposure and HLA in healthy donors. With 60 Vbeta and 13 Jbeta primers, the PCR was carried out. The assay was immunoSEQ multiplex PCR, and TCRdb's table has in-frame clones only and misses some. The data hold hundreds of thousands of clones, with 70% to 80% observed a single time. Sequencing input: PBMCs. Receptors originate from a male donor in good health and CMV-seronegative.

The rearrangement uses TRBV19 and TRBJ2-1; 9 positions match TRBD2. CDR1 and CDR2 (germline): LNHDA, SQIVND (reference sequence). V dropped 1 base and J dropped 7; count of bases not matched to a gene: 5. The CDR3 extends over 15 amino acids. The CDR3: CASSIGGRAGNEQFF. The CDR3 nucleotides are TGTGCCAGTAGTATAGGCGGGAGGGCCGGAAATGAGCAGTTCTTC.

This chain uses TRBV28 with TRBJ2-7, with a possible D match to TRBD1 (5 bases). The germline V and J ends were trimmed by 6 bases and 11 bases, with 17 bases remaining between them. The CDR3 runs to 12 residues. Germline V CDR1 and CDR2: MDHEN, SYDVKM. The CDR3 spells CASSTPGSVEYF. The CDR3 DNA follows: TGTGCCAGCAGCACCCCAGGGTCCGTCGAGTACTTC.

This chain uses TRBV2 with TRBJ2-1; 7 nucleotides match TRBD1. Germline CDR1 is SNHLY and CDR2 is FYNNEI. V was clipped by 10 bases and J by 6 bases; unmatched bases: 9. The CDR3 spans 13 residues. This CDR3 reads CATTGEGFNEQFF. The DNA for the CDR3 is TGTGCCACCACAGGGGAAGGGTTCAATGAGCAGTTCTTC.

The chain has TRBV7-2 and TRBJ1-1; possible D gene TRBD1, 5 bases. From germline, CDR1 is SGHTA and CDR2 FQGNSA. The V end lost 1 base, the J end lost 4 bases, and 19 bases lay between the germline ends. This CDR3 spans 17 amino acids. The CDR3 region is CASSLGGGAGGSTEAFF. The CDR3 DNA follows: TGTGCCAGCAGCTTAGGGGGAGGAGCGGGGGGAAGCACTGAAGCTTTCTTT.

The chain couples TRBV6-1 to TRBJ2-5; 8 positions match TRBD2. The J call could be wrong; TRBJ2-7 is a better fit for the DNA end. Germline CDR1 and CDR2: MNHNS and SASEGT. The CDR3 totals 15 residues. The CDR3 DNA follows: TGTGCCAGCAGTGAGGGTCTAGCGGGCGGGAGCGAGCAGTACTTC. As protein: CASSEGLAGGSEQYF.

This chain uses TRBV5-8 with TRBJ2-5; 8 bases map to TRBD1. CDR3 length: 17 residues. The germline V gene has CDR1 SGHTS and CDR2 YDEGEE. Germline trimming cut 0 bases from V and 6 bases from J; bases unmatched to any gene: 13. Here the CDR3 DNA reads TGTGCCAGCAGCTTGGATAGGGGGAGACAGGGGAGGCAGACCCAGTACTTC. Encoded protein: CASSLDRGRQGRQTQYF. The whole variable domain, filled in from reference TRBV5-8 and TRBJ2-5, reads EAGVTQSPTHLIKTRGQQATLRCSPISGHTSVYWYQQALGLGLQFLLWYDEGEERNRGNFPPRFSGRQFPNYSSELNVNALELEDSALYLCASSLDRGRQGRQTQYFGPGTRLLVL.

Points on this clone: Germline and junction disagree at one end, which may indicate a read error. The chain combines TRBV29-1 with TRBJ2-7, with TRBD2 identical over 8 bases. Looked up from germline, CDR1 is SQVTM and CDR2 is ANQGSEA. This CDR3 is 14 amino acids long. The CDR3 sequence: CSIDFSGSGYEQYF. The CDR3 DNA reads TGCAGCATTGACTTCAGCGGGAGTGGGTACGAGCAGTACTTC.

This chain joins TRBV11-3 and TRBJ2-1; 10 bases agree with TRBD2. The CDR3 has 16 residues. With 5 bases clipped from V and 8 bases from J, the junction kept 12 bases outside the gene matches. Per germline, CDR1 SGHNT and CDR2 YENEEA. CDR3 amino acids: CASSPSPGLAIDEQFF. In DNA, the CDR3 is TGTGCCAGCAGCCCCTCCCCGGGACTAGCGATTGATGAGCAGTTCTTC.

The V gene is TRBV7-9, the J gene TRBJ2-5, with a weak D call TRBD2 (5 bases). CDR3 length: 14 residues. The V end was cut by 1 base, the J end by 6 bases, with 12 bases between. Germline CDR1 SEHNR, CDR2 FQNEAQ (reference sequence). This CDR3 reads CASSLVAGGKTQYF. The CDR3 coding sequence is TGTGCCAGCAGCTTAGTCGCGGGTGGGAAGACCCAGTACTTC. The complete variable domain, with remaining parts taken from reference TRBV7-9 and TRBJ2-5, reads DTGVSQNPRHKITKRGQNVTFRCDPISEHNRLYWYRQTLGQGPEFLTYFQNEAQLEKSRLLSDRFSAERPKGSFSTLEIQRTEQGDSAMYLCASSLVAGGKTQYFGPGTRLLVL.

CDR3 DNA sequence: TGTGCCAGCAGCCCACAGGGCTCCTACGAGCAGTACTTC. This codes for CASSPQGSYEQYF. The rearrangement joins TRBV9 to TRBJ2-7; D is perhaps TRBD1 (6 bases). The CDR3 is made up of 13 amino acids. CDR1 is SGDLS, CDR2 YYNGEE, per germline. Trimming shortened V by 4 bases and J by 0 bases, and 8 bases separated the two germline ends.

V usage is TRBV4-1 and J usage is TRBJ2-7; possibly TRBD2 for D (6 bases). CDR3 length: 14 amino acids. Germline V gene lookup returns CDR1 MGHRA and CDR2 YSYEKL. Trimming removed 3 bases at V and 4 bases at J, with 13 bases between. CDR3 sequence (DNA): TGCGCCAGCAGCCAGGCGGGGCAGGGATACGAGCAGTACTTC. This encodes CASSQAGQGYEQYF.

The chain is built from TRBV11-3 and TRBJ2-1, with 8 bases identical to TRBD2. The ends lost 5 bases at V and 4 bases at J; junction bases unmatched: 7. The CDR3 has 15 residues. Looked up from germline, CDR1 is SGHNT and CDR2 is YENEEA. CDR3: CASSQGPGGYNEQFF. As DNA, the CDR3 is TGTGCCAGCAGCCAGGGGCCGGGAGGGTACAATGAGCAGTTCTTC.

This clone was picked up a small number of times. The chain links TRBV11-3 to TRBJ2-3; tentatively, D is TRBD2 (6 bases). Trimming took 1 base from V and 6 from J, leaving 8 bases between them. Germline V gene sequence: CDR1 SGHNT, CDR2 YENEEA. This CDR3 is 13 amino acids long. The CDR3 nucleotides are TGTGCCAGCAGCTTAGTAGCGGCGGATACGCAGTATTTT. Translating gives CASSLVAADTQYF.

The chain carries TRBV28 and TRBJ1-1; 7 positions match TRBD1. This CDR3 spans 16 amino acids. Germline loops: CDR1 MDHEN, CDR2 SYDVKM. The ends lost 3 bases at V and 0 bases at J; junction bases unmatched: 7. For the CDR3, the DNA is TGTGCCAGCAGTTTCAGGGGGACCCTACTGAACACTGAAGCTTTCTTT. Translated: CASSFRGTLLNTEAFF.

The chain combines TRBV5-1 with TRBJ2-3, with 12 bases lining up with TRBD1. CDR3 size: 15 residues. J was trimmed by 6 bases and V by 4 bases; bases with no gene match: 6. CDR1 is SGHRS, CDR2 YFSETQ, per germline. CDR3 sequence (DNA): TGCGCCAGCAGCGCGGGACAGGGGGCGTGGGATACGCAGTATTTT. Protein sequence: CASSAGQGAWDTQYF.

The V gene is TRBV11-2, the J gene TRBJ2-7; weak D call: TRBD2 (5 bases). Germline assignment: CDR1 SGHAT and CDR2 FQNNGV. V lost 3 bases, J lost 2 bases, and 14 bases lay in between. CDR3 length: 15 residues. Written as DNA, the CDR3 is TGTGCCAGCAGCTTTAACCGGGATCCTGCCTACGAGCAGTACTTC. This translates into CASSFNRDPAYEQYF.

The rearrangement uses TRBV5-4 and TRBJ2-3; D perhaps matches TRBD2 (6 bases). Germline V lookup: CDR1 SGHNT, CDR2 YYREEE (reference sequence). The CDR3 length is 15 residues. V was cut by 1 base and J by 4 bases, with 13 bases left in between. This chain's CDR3 is CASSLRGTRADTQYF. The CDR3 DNA sequence: TGTGCCAGCAGCTTGCGCGGGACCCGGGCAGATACGCAGTATTTT.

The chain combines TRBV18 with TRBJ2-1; 7 positions agree with TRBD2. Unmatched junction bases numbered 11, after V lost 3 bases and J lost 9 bases. CDR1 is KGHSH and CDR2 is LQKENI in the germline V gene. This CDR3 spans 15 amino acids. CDR3 residues: CASSPDWGGAGEQFF. In DNA, the CDR3 is TGTGCCAGCTCACCGGACTGGGGGGGAGCGGGTGAGCAGTTCTTC.

CDR3: CASSSTGTGDTQYF. CDR3 nucleotide sequence: TGTGCCAGCAGTTCGACCGGGACAGGGGATACGCAGTATTTT. J is TRBJ2-3 and V is TRBV7-3; 9 bases match TRBD1. In germline, CDR1 is SGHTA, CDR2 FQGTGA. V shed 6 bases, J shed 6 bases, and the junction held 7 bases outside the gene matches. The CDR3 covers 14 residues.

The chain employs TRBV18 and TRBJ1-4, with 8 bases fitting TRBD1. Germline trimming cut 3 bases from V and 6 bases from J; bases unmatched to any gene: 9. CDR1 and CDR2 (germline): KGHSH, LQKENI. The CDR3 extends over 16 amino acids. The CDR3 loop is CASSPVAGTGHEKLFF. In DNA form, the CDR3 reads TGTGCCAGCTCACCCGTAGCCGGGACAGGCCATGAAAAACTGTTTTTT.

The chain has TRBV5-1 and TRBJ2-1; D is unclear. Germline V gene lookup returns CDR1 SGHRS and CDR2 YFSETQ. The CDR3 length is 14 residues. V shed 0 bases and J shed 4 bases, with 8 bases lying between them. CDR3 sequence reads: CASSLVAEYNEQFF. The DNA for the CDR3 is TGCGCCAGCAGCTTGGTAGCAGAATACAATGAGCAGTTCTTC. The variable domain in full, completed from reference TRBV5-1 and TRBJ2-1, reads KAGVTQTPRYLIKTRGQQVTLSCSPISGHRSVSWYQQTPGQGLQFLFEYFSETQRNKGNFPGRFSGRQFSNSRSEMNVSTLELGDSALYLCASSLVAEYNEQFFGPGTRLTVL.

V usage is TRBV19 and J usage is TRBJ2-7, with TRBD2 as a possible D gene (5 bases). The germline CDR1 and CDR2 sequences are LNHDA and SQIVND (reference sequence). V lost 5 bases and J 2 bases, leaving 13 bases between the germline ends. This CDR3 has 14 amino acids. The CDR3 region has the DNA TGTGCCAGTAGTCCTCCTAGCCCACCCTACGAGCAGTACTTC. It translates to CASSPPSPPYEQYF.

V gene TRBV30 combines with J gene TRBJ2-7; the match to TRBD1 covers 9 bases. Germline CDR1 reads GTSNPN; CDR2 reads SVGIG (reference sequence). This CDR3 spans 12 amino acids. V lost 5 bases and J lost 6; bases outside the gene matches: 5. The DNA for the CDR3 is TGTGCCTGGGGGACAGGGAGCGGCGAGCAGTACTTC. This codes for CAWGTGSGEQYF.

The chain uses TRBV6-1 and TRBJ2-3, with TRBD1 identical over 9 bases. V trimming: 8 bases; J trimming: 1 base; junction bases outside the gene matches: 1. The CDR3 runs 13 residues. Germline assignment: CDR1 MNHNS and CDR2 SASEGT. CDR3 loop: CASGDRGTDTQYF. Written as DNA, the CDR3 is TGTGCCAGCGGGGACAGGGGCACAGATACGCAGTATTTT.

The chain employs TRBV19 and TRBJ2-1, with no clear D. Per germline, CDR1 LNHDA and CDR2 SQIVND (reference sequence). Trimming removed 4 bases from V and 4 bases from J, with 5 bases in between. The CDR3 consists of 12 residues. CDR3 in DNA: TGTGCCAGTAGTACCCTTTACAATGAGCAGTTCTTC. Encoded protein: CASSTLYNEQFF.